The 18 T cell receptor beta chains below all came from one sample that was sequenced in a study of T cell changes during pregnancy in multiple sclerosis. Here immunoSEQ multiplex PCR was the method, and the copy in TCRdb shows in-frame clones only, minus some. This sample yields approximately 23,000 clones, of which more than 85% are seen a single time; about 7% belongs to the top ten. The sample here was CD8+ T cells from peripheral blood mononuclear cells, taken in the first trimester of pregnancy. The receptors shown here come from a female donor with multiple sclerosis, enrolled in a pregnancy study.

The genes are TRBV7-9 and TRBJ2-7; 8 nucleotides align to TRBD2. Germline trimming cut 2 bases from V and 5 bases from J; bases unmatched to any gene: 8. Germline V gene sequence: CDR1 SEHNR, CDR2 FQNEAQ (reference sequence). The CDR3 has 15 residues. CDR3 loop: CASSLSSGTFHEQYF. For the CDR3, the DNA is TGTGCCAGCAGCTTAAGTAGCGGGACGTTTCACGAGCAGTACTTC.

This chain's CDR3 is CASKTPPDNEQFF. CDR3 DNA sequence: TGTGCCAGCAAAACACCACCTGACAATGAGCAGTTCTTC. The chain uses TRBV25-1 and TRBJ2-1; no definite D call. Trimming pared 7 bases from V and 5 bases from J, leaving 12 bases between. The length of the CDR3 is 13 residues. The V gene's germline CDR1 is MGHDK and CDR2 SYGVNS. Full variable domain (rest looked up from reference TRBV25-1 and TRBJ2-1): EADIYQTPRYLVIGTGKKITLECSQTMGHDKMYWYQQDPGMELHLIHYSYGVNSTEKGDLSSESTVSRIRTEHFPLTLESARPSHTSQYLCASKTPPDNEQFFGPGTRLTVL.

The rearrangement uses TRBV15 and TRBJ2-5; D is uncertain. Per the germline V gene, CDR1 is LNHNV and CDR2 is YYDKDF (reference sequence). V gave up 3 bases and J gave up 3 bases, with 11 bases separating them. The CDR3 totals 14 residues. DNA for the CDR3: TGTGCCACCAGCAGTGTCACAGTGGAAGAGACCCAGTACTTC. It translates to CATSSVTVEETQYF.

The J gene is TRBJ1-1, the V gene TRBV28; D gene uncertain. The V and J ends lost 8 bases and 1 base respectively, with 17 bases between them. The CDR3 sequence is 15 residues long. Looked up from germline, CDR1 is MDHEN and CDR2 is SYDVKM. For the CDR3, the DNA is TGTGCCAGCTCGCCCTCATGGAACAGGAACACTGAAGCTTTCTTT. Amino acid sequence: CASSPSWNRNTEAFF.

This clone occurred once. The V gene is TRBV6-4, the J gene TRBJ2-3, with TRBD2 matching over 9 bases. Unmatched junction bases numbered 7, after V lost 3 bases and J lost 6 bases. The CDR3 covers 15 residues. Germline values: CDR1 MRHNA, CDR2 SNTAGT. CDR3 coding DNA: TGTGCCAGCAGTGAAAAGGTAGCGGGAGCTGATACGCAGTATTTT. It encodes CASSEKVAGADTQYF.

The chain carries TRBV4-1 and TRBJ1-2; no clear D gene. Per the germline V gene, CDR1 is MGHRA and CDR2 is YSYEKL. The CDR3 has 14 amino acids. Trimming removed 1 base at V and 3 bases at J, with 9 bases between. The CDR3 DNA is TGCGCCAGCAGCCAAGTAGTTGGTGACTATGGCTACACCTTC. Translating gives CASSQVVGDYGYTF.

Comments on this clone: At one of its ends the junction is not consistent with the germline gene, which may arise from a read error. The rearrangement joins TRBV7-7 to TRBJ2-7; D gene unclear. Per the germline V gene, CDR1 is SSHAT and CDR2 is FNYEAQ (reference sequence). This CDR3 has 15 residues. The CDR3 region is CASSPERKSSYEQYF. CDR3 nucleotide sequence: TGTGCTAGCAGCCCTGAGCGCAAGAGCTCCTACGAGCAGTACTTC.

This chain uses TRBV4-3 with TRBJ2-7; D is perhaps TRBD2 (5 bases). In germline, CDR1 is LGHNA, CDR2 YSLEER. Trimming took off 0 bases at V and 3 bases at J, with 9 bases between the two ends. The CDR3 loop spans 14 amino acids. The CDR3 DNA follows: TGCGCCAGCAGCCAAGATAGCCGGGGCTACGAGCAGTACTTC. It specifies CASSQDSRGYEQYF.

The chain is built from TRBV4-2 and TRBJ2-1, with 7 bases that match TRBD2. Germline lookup yields CDR1 LGHNA and CDR2 YNFKEQ. CDR3 length: 16 amino acids. The ends lost 0 bases at V and 5 bases at J; junction bases unmatched: 7. The CDR3 loop reads CASSQDSASGHNEQFF. CDR3 coding DNA: TGTGCCAGCAGCCAAGATTCGGCTAGCGGCCACAATGAGCAGTTCTTC.

The J gene is TRBJ2-5, the V gene TRBV7-3; D possibly corresponds to TRBD1 (5 bases). Germline CDR1 reads SGHTA; CDR2 reads FQGTGA. The CDR3 contains 16 residues. With 0 bases removed from V and 5 bases from J, the gap between germline ends came to 16 bases. CDR3 amino acids: CASSLTPAGIGETQYF. The CDR3 DNA follows: TGTGCCAGCAGCTTAACGCCAGCAGGGATAGGGGAGACCCAGTACTTC.

This clone has only one observation. CDR3 nucleotide sequence: TGTGCCAGCAGCCAGAGACTAGCGGGAGATGAGCAGTTCTTC. Protein: CASSQRLAGDEQFF. The chain combines TRBV4-2 with TRBJ2-1, with 12 nucleotides matching TRBD2. V dropped 3 bases and J dropped 8; count of bases not matched to a gene: 2. The CDR3 totals 14 residues. Germline V gene data show CDR1 as LGHNA and CDR2 as YNFKEQ.

The rearrangement uses TRBV5-6 and TRBJ2-7; possible D gene TRBD2, 6 bases. Trimming removed 0 bases at V and 5 bases at J, with 12 bases between. Germline V lookup: CDR1 SGHDT, CDR2 YYEEEE. The CDR3 spans 14 residues. Here the CDR3 reads CASSLGQGGDEQYF. In nucleotides, the CDR3 is TGTGCCAGCAGCTTGGGGCAGGGAGGCGACGAGCAGTACTTC.

The rearrangement joins TRBV14 to TRBJ2-2; 8 bases map to TRBD2. J lost 5 bases, V lost 8 bases, and 13 bases had no gene match. From germline, CDR1 is SGHDN and CDR2 FVKESK. CDR3 length: 16 amino acids. CDR3 bases: TGTGCCAGCTTCGAATTCCGCGGGAGGAAAACCGGGGAGCTGTTTTTT. This translates into CASFEFRGRKTGELFF.

CDR3 bases: TGTGCCAGCAGTCCTCCCCGGGGGTTGGGTATTGGCTACACCTTC. This encodes CASSPPRGLGIGYTF. The chain joins TRBV27 to TRBJ1-2; a weak D match, TRBD1 (5 bases). Germline V gene data show CDR1 as MNHEY and CDR2 as SMNVEV (reference sequence). The germline V and J ends were trimmed by 5 bases and 7 bases, with 20 bases remaining between them. There are 15 residues in the CDR3.

V is TRBV7-9 and J is TRBJ1-2; D unresolved. This CDR3 region has 13 residues. Germline lookup yields CDR1 SEHNR and CDR2 FQNEAQ (reference sequence). Between the trimmed V and J ends, which lost 5 bases and 8 bases, there was a span of 15 bases. The chain's CDR3 is CASSEDPAGGYTF. Here the CDR3 DNA reads TGTGCCAGCAGCGAAGACCCCGCGGGGGGCTACACCTTC.

This chain joins TRBV14 and TRBJ2-5; the match to TRBD2 covers 7 bases. CDR3 length: 17 amino acids. V shed 1 base and J 3 bases; nucleotides not matched to a gene: 11. CDR1 SGHDN and CDR2 FVKESK come from the germline V gene. CDR3 DNA sequence: TGTGCCAGCAGCCAAGTGATCGGGCGGGAGAAAGAAGAGACCCAGTACTTC. Translating it yields CASSQVIGREKEETQYF.

This chain connects TRBV7-3 to TRBJ2-3; TRBD2 agrees at 7 bases. Germline loops: CDR1 SGHTA, CDR2 FQGTGA. The CDR3 runs 15 residues. With V trimmed by 8 bases and J by 1 base, 9 bases remained unmatched. The CDR3 region is CASSKGLAGTDTQYF. CDR3 in DNA: TGTGCCAGCTCAAAGGGGCTAGCGGGCACAGATACGCAGTATTTT. Together with reference TRBV7-3 and TRBJ2-3, the CDR3 gives the full variable domain: GAGVSQTPSNKVTEKGKYVELRCDPISGHTALYWYRQSLGQGPEFLIYFQGTGAADDSGLPNDRFFAVRPEGSVSTLKIQRTERGDSAVYLCASSKGLAGTDTQYFGPGTRLTVL.

This clone was detected once. The rearrangement links TRBV18 to TRBJ2-1; 7 bases match TRBD1. J lost 8 bases, V lost 3 bases, and 19 bases had no gene match. Germline V CDR1 and CDR2: KGHSH, LQKENI. The CDR3 runs 18 residues. In nucleotides, the CDR3 is TGTGCCAGCTCACCGGGGACAGACGTGGGGCAGGGGACCGATGAGCAGTTCTTC. Encoded protein: CASSPGTDVGQGTDEQFF.